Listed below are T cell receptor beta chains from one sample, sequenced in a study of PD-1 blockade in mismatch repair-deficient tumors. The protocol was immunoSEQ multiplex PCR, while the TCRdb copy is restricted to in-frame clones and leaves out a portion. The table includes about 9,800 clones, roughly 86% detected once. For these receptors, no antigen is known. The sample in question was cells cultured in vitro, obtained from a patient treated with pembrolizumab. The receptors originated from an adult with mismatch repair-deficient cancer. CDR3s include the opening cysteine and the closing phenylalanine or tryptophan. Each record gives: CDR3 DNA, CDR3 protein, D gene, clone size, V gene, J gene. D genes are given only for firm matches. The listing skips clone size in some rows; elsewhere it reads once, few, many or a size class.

CDR3 DNA: TGTGCCAGCAGTGGCCGGGACACTGAAGCTTTCTTT
CDR3 protein: CASSGRDTEAFF
D gene: -
clone size: -
V gene: TRBV28
J gene: TRBJ1-1

CDR3 DNA: TGTGCCAGCAGCTTGAACACCGGGGAGCTGTTTTTT
CDR3 protein: CASSLNTGELFF
D gene: -
clone size: once
V gene: TRBV11-3
J gene: TRBJ2-2

CDR3 DNA: TGTGCCAGCGAAGGGGGCAGGGACAATCAGCCCCAGCATTTT
CDR3 protein: CASEGGRDNQPQHF
D gene: TRBD1
clone size: -
V gene: TRBV7-9
J gene: TRBJ1-5

CDR3 DNA: TGTGCCAGCATTCACGGGGGGGCCGAGGGTTTGACCGGGGAGCTGTTTTTT
CDR3 protein: CASIHGGAEGLTGELFF
D gene: TRBD2
clone size: once
V gene: TRBV11-2
J gene: TRBJ2-2

CDR3 DNA: TGTGCCAGCTCACCATATACAGATAACTATGGCTACACCTTC
CDR3 protein: CASSPYTDNYGYTF
D gene: -
clone size: few
V gene: TRBV18
J gene: TRBJ1-2

CDR3 DNA: TGTGCCAGCAGTTCGAGCGGGAGATGGTACGAGCAGTACTTC
CDR3 protein: CASSSSGRWYEQYF
D gene: TRBD2
clone size: -
V gene: TRBV6-5
J gene: TRBJ2-7

CDR3 DNA: TGCGCCAGCAGCTGGACTAGCGGAACCACCGAGACCCAGTACTTC
CDR3 protein: CASSWTSGTTETQYF
D gene: TRBD2
clone size: few
V gene: TRBV5-1
J gene: TRBJ2-5

CDR3 DNA: TGTGCCAGCAGTTTAACTAGCGGGATGGTCGGGGAGCTGTTTTTT
CDR3 protein: CASSLTSGMVGELFF
D gene: TRBD2
clone size: -
V gene: TRBV27
J gene: TRBJ2-2

CDR3 DNA: TGTGCCTGGGGACACACGCGGGGTAAAGAGACCCAGTACTTC
CDR3 protein: CAWGHTRGKETQYF
D gene: -
clone size: -
V gene: TRBV30
J gene: TRBJ2-5

CDR3 DNA: TGTGCCAGCAGTTTAAATAGCGCGGGCGGGGAGCTGTTTTTT
CDR3 protein: CASSLNSAGGELFF
D gene: -
clone size: -
V gene: TRBV27
J gene: TRBJ2-2

CDR3 DNA: TGTGCCTGGAGTCCCCGAGGGGGCTATGGCTACACCTTC
CDR3 protein: CAWSPRGGYGYTF
D gene: -
clone size: -
V gene: TRBV30
J gene: TRBJ1-2

CDR3 DNA: TGTGCCATCAGTGCTGGGACAGGGGGCATTGAGCCCCAGCATTTT
CDR3 protein: CAISAGTGGIEPQHF
D gene: TRBD1
clone size: -
V gene: TRBV10-3
J gene: TRBJ1-5

CDR3 DNA: TGTGCCAGCAGCCCCGGGACTAGTATGAGTCATGAGCAGTTCTTC
CDR3 protein: CASSPGTSMSHEQFF
D gene: TRBD2
clone size: few
V gene: TRBV2
J gene: TRBJ2-1

CDR3 DNA: TGTGCCAGCAGCAAAGGGGGGGCAGGCAATCAGCCCCAGCATTTT
CDR3 protein: CASSKGGAGNQPQHF
D gene: -
clone size: -
V gene: TRBV6-1
J gene: TRBJ1-5

CDR3 DNA: TGCAGCGTTGCGTGGGGGCGCATGCAGCCCCAGCATTTT
CDR3 protein: CSVAWGRMQPQHF
D gene: -
clone size: -
V gene: TRBV29-1
J gene: TRBJ1-5

CDR3 DNA: TGTGCCAGCAGCCAAGACCTAGTACAAGATACGCAGTATTTT
CDR3 protein: CASSQDLVQDTQYF
D gene: -
clone size: -
V gene: TRBV14
J gene: TRBJ2-3